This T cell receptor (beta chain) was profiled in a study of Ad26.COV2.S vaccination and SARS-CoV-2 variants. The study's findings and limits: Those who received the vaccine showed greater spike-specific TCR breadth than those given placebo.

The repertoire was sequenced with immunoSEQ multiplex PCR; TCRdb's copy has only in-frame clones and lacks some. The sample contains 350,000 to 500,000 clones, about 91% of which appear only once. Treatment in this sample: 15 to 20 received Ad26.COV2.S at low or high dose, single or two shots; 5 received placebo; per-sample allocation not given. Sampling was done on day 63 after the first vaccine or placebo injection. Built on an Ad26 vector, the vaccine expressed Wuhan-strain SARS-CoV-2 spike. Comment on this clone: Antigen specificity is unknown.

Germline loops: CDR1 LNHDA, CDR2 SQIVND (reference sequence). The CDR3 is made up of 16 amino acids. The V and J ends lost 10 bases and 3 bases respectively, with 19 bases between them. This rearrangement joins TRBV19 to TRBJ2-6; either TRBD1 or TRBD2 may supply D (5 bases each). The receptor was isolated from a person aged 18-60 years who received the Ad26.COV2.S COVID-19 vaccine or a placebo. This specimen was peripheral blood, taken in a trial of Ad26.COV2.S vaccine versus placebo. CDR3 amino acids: CANPLGERIGANVLTF. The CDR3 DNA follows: TGTGCCAACCCGCTGGGGGAACGAATTGGGGCCAACGTCCTGACTTTC.